This T cell receptor (beta chain) was retrieved from a study of CD8 T cells in ankylosing spondylitis. General study findings and limits: There was reportedly significant enrichment of clones that were disease-linked in matched ankylosing spondylitis synovial fluid.

This clonotype was seen repeatedly, ten times or more. Its antigen is not known. This CDR3 is built from 13 residues. V lost 8 bases and J lost 1, with 11 bases in between. In making TCR beta libraries, quantitative 5'-RACE with molecular barcodes was used. One entry per CDR3 protein results from TCRdb running MiXCR on the 5' RACE reads. Of some 200,000 distinct CDR3 sequences detected, about 20% appear once; the ten largest clones hold around 4.1%. The chain couples TRBV12-3 or TRBV12-4 to TRBJ2-5; D remains ambiguous. The receptor was derived from a male donor between 5 and 29 years old with ankylosing spondylitis or in good health (not recorded which). Sequencing used blood, either unsorted or a sorted T cell fraction (not recorded which). The CDR3: CASGPLGQETQYF. The CDR3 DNA sequence: TGTGCCAGCGGTCCCTTGGGCCAAGAGACCCAGTACTTC.